Presented here are 22 T cell receptor beta chains from one specimen sequenced in a study of blood T cell repertoires in COVID-19. The table came from immunoSEQ multiplex PCR; TCRdb's copy has only in-frame clones and leaves some out. The sample lists fewer than 300,000 clones; approximately 90% were seen once. Specimen: PBMCs or T cells enriched from blood (not recorded which). The receptors were sampled from a man in his forties who had recovered from COVID-19.

DNA for the CDR3: TGTGCCAGCAGTCCCGCGGAGGAAGGGGCCAACGTCCTGACTTTC. Protein: CASSPAEEGANVLTF. This chain connects TRBV28 to TRBJ2-6; weak D call: TRBD2 (5 bases). V was cut by 5 bases and J by 4 bases, with 12 bases left in between. The germline V gene has CDR1 MDHEN and CDR2 SYDVKM. This CDR3 region has 15 residues.

The CDR3 sequence is CASFLLANTEAFF. For the CDR3, the DNA is TGTGCCAGCTTTCTGCTGGCAAACACTGAAGCTTTCTTT. V gene TRBV2 combines with J gene TRBJ1-1, with no clear D. Trimming left V 8 bases short and J 2 bases short, with 12 bases between. Germline V gene data show CDR1 as SNHLY and CDR2 as FYNNEI. The CDR3 has 13 residues.

The chain combines TRBV7-2 with TRBJ2-7, with D possibly matching TRBD1 (6 bases). Trimming shortened V by 4 bases and J by 2 bases, and 12 bases separated the two germline ends. Germline CDR1 SGHTA, CDR2 FQGNSA. CDR3 length: 14 amino acids. The CDR3 DNA sequence: TGTGCCAGCAGCTCGACAGGCCCGACCTACGAGCAGTACTTC. This gives the protein CASSSTGPTYEQYF.

V usage is TRBV9 and J usage is TRBJ2-3; TRBD2 matches 11 bases. The CDR3 consists of 18 residues. After removal of 2 bases from V and 0 bases from J, the junction contained 8 bases not matched to a gene. The V gene's germline CDR1 is SGDLS and CDR2 YYNGEE. The CDR3 region is CASSVGASGGSSTDTQYF. The CDR3 DNA reads as TGTGCCAGCAGCGTTGGGGCTAGCGGGGGGTCTAGCACAGATACGCAGTATTTT.

V is TRBV4-1 and J is TRBJ2-5; 7 nucleotides match TRBD1. The V gene end was trimmed by 8 bases and the J gene end by 5 bases; junction bases not matched to a gene: 11. Per the germline V gene, CDR1 is MGHRA and CDR2 is YSYEKL. The CDR3 runs to 14 residues. The DNA for the CDR3 is TGCGCCAGCGGAAGGACAGGCCTCGGGGAGACCCAGTACTTC. It translates to CASGRTGLGETQYF.

This rearrangement joins TRBV7-9 to TRBJ2-7, with 10 bases matching TRBD1. The CDR3 covers 15 residues. Unmatched junction bases numbered 6, after V lost 5 bases and J lost 2 bases. Germline CDR1 is SEHNR and CDR2 is FQNEAQ (reference sequence). CDR3 residues: CASSLFGTGAYEQYF. CDR3 bases: TGTGCCAGCAGCCTCTTCGGGACAGGGGCCTACGAGCAGTACTTC.

V and J are TRBV4-3 and TRBJ1-4; D unclear. Germline assignment: CDR1 LGHNA and CDR2 YSLEER. The CDR3 contains 16 residues. The germline V and J ends were trimmed by 1 base and 2 bases, with 11 bases remaining between them. The CDR3 here is CASSQGQRRTNEKLFF. The CDR3 coding sequence is TGCGCCAGCAGCCAAGGTCAAAGGCGGACTAATGAAAAACTGTTTTTT.

V is TRBV28 and J is TRBJ1-1, with a weak D call TRBD1 (5 bases). V lost 7 bases and J 1 base, leaving 16 bases between the germline ends. CDR3 length: 15 amino acids. Germline lookup yields CDR1 MDHEN and CDR2 SYDVKM. CDR3 amino acids: CASNPPLGENTEAFF. Written as DNA, the CDR3 is TGTGCCAGCAACCCCCCGCTAGGGGAGAACACTGAAGCTTTCTTT.

This clone was found once. The chain employs TRBV20-1 and TRBJ2-1; D is possibly TRBD2 (6 bases). Trimming took off 3 bases at V and 3 bases at J, with 12 bases between the two ends. The CDR3 consists of 14 residues. Germline CDR1 is DFQATT and CDR2 is SNEGSKA (reference sequence). CDR3 bases: TGCAGTGCTAGTGCCGGAGGGCTCTACAATGAGCAGTTCTTC. Its protein is CSASAGGLYNEQFF.

The chain joins TRBV3-1 (or the pseudogene TRBV3-2) to TRBJ2-7, with 9 bases lining up with TRBD2. Germline V lookup: CDR1 LGHDT, CDR2 YNNKEL (reference sequence). Germline trimming cut 8 bases from V and 7 bases from J; bases unmatched to any gene: 12. CDR3 length: 14 amino acids. This CDR3 is CASAGGLAGSEQYF. CDR3 DNA sequence: TGTGCCAGCGCCGGGGGCCTAGCGGGGAGTGAGCAGTACTTC.

This clone showed up just once. V usage is TRBV6-5 and J usage is TRBJ1-5; 7 bases match TRBD1. Germline trimming cut 5 bases from V and 7 bases from J; bases unmatched to any gene: 8. Germline CDR1 and CDR2: MNHEY and SVGAGI. The CDR3 runs 14 residues. In DNA form, the CDR3 reads TGTGCCAGCAGTCTGGACAGGTACGGACAGCCCCAGCATTTT. This gives the protein CASSLDRYGQPQHF.

The genes are TRBV7-3 and TRBJ2-3; 7 bases line up with TRBD2. Trimming cost V 4 bases and J 4 bases; bases outside gene matches: 8. The CDR3 consists of 15 residues. Germline values: CDR1 SGHTA, CDR2 FQGTGA. The CDR3 here is CASSYKAGSSDTQYF. CDR3 DNA: TGTGCCAGCAGCTACAAAGCGGGAAGCTCAGATACGCAGTATTTT.

J is TRBJ2-5 and V is TRBV25-1; 7 positions agree with TRBD2. The J segment lost 4 bases and the V segment lost 2 bases, leaving 4 bases of the junction unmatched. CDR1 is MGHDK and CDR2 is SYGVNS in the germline V gene. The CDR3 has 14 residues. The DNA of the CDR3 is TGTGCCAGCAGTGAACGGGAGGAACTAGAGACCCAGTACTTC. Translation gives CASSEREELETQYF.

The table lists this clone with a few counts. V is TRBV6-5 and J is TRBJ2-2; 7 nucleotides line up with TRBD2. With V trimmed by 6 bases and J by 6 bases, 10 bases remained unmatched. Germline V gene sequence: CDR1 MNHEY, CDR2 SVGAGI. The CDR3 is made up of 15 amino acids. CDR3 coding DNA: TGTGCCAGCAGGATACGGACTAGTATCGCCGGGGAGCTGTTTTTT. It codes for CASRIRTSIAGELFF.

V and J are TRBV29-1 and TRBJ2-5; 8 bases fit TRBD2. Germline CDR1 is SQVTM and CDR2 is ANQGSEA. The ends lost 8 bases at V and 3 bases at J; junction bases unmatched: 8. The CDR3 has 13 residues. CDR3 sequence reads: CSFPTGGEETQYF. The DNA for the CDR3 is TGCAGCTTCCCCACGGGGGGGGAAGAGACCCAGTACTTC.

The chain carries TRBV7-3 and TRBJ2-5; 12 bases line up with TRBD2. V lost 5 bases, J lost 5 bases, and 6 bases stayed unmatched. This CDR3 region has 15 residues. The V gene's germline CDR1 is SGHTA and CDR2 FQGTGA. CDR3 in amino acids: CASSPNGLAGETQYF. The CDR3 nucleotides read TGTGCCAGCAGCCCGAACGGACTAGCGGGGGAGACCCAGTACTTC.

In this sample, this clone turned up once. This chain uses TRBV9 with TRBJ1-3, with D possibly matching TRBD1 (6 bases). The V end was cut by 4 bases, the J end by 0 bases, with 17 bases between. The CDR3 contains 17 residues. Germline lookup yields CDR1 SGDLS and CDR2 YYNGEE. The CDR3 DNA sequence: TGTGCCAGCAGCACCCGACAGGTCCAAGGCTCTGGAAACACCATATATTTT. Translating it yields CASSTRQVQGSGNTIYF.

The chain carries TRBV7-9 and TRBJ1-2; tentative D call: TRBD1 (6 bases). The CDR3 has 16 amino acids. Germline CDR1 SEHNR, CDR2 FQNEAQ (reference sequence). The V end lost 4 bases, the J end lost 0 bases, and 15 bases lay between the germline ends. The CDR3 loop is CASSSVKTGPNYGYTF. The CDR3 bases are TGTGCCAGCAGCTCTGTCAAAACAGGGCCTAACTATGGCTACACCTTC. Full variable domain (remainder filled in from reference TRBV7-9 and TRBJ1-2): DTGVSQNPRHKITKRGQNVTFRCDPISEHNRLYWYRQTLGQGPEFLTYFQNEAQLEKSRLLSDRFSAERPKGSFSTLEIQRTEQGDSAMYLCASSSVKTGPNYGYTFGSGTRLTVV.

DNA of the CDR3: TGTGCCAGCAGCCCCAGGACTGACAATTCACCCCTCCACTTT. It specifies CASSPRTDNSPLHF. The chain joins TRBV7-2 to TRBJ1-6; no reliable D call. Trimming removed 5 bases from V and 7 bases from J, with 12 bases in between. The CDR3 is 14 amino acids. From germline, CDR1 is SGHTA and CDR2 FQGNSA.

The V and J genes are TRBV4-1 and TRBJ1-5; tentatively, D is TRBD1 (6 bases). CDR1 and CDR2 (germline): MGHRA, YSYEKL. The CDR3 is 13 residues long. Trimming took 4 bases from V and 5 from J, leaving 9 bases between them. The CDR3 bases are TGCGCCAGCAGCCCCGACAGGCATCAGCCCCAGCATTTT. Translation gives CASSPDRHQPQHF.

This chain joins TRBV18 and TRBJ1-1; D not certain. V lost 3 bases to trimming and J lost 0 bases, with 11 bases between them. This CDR3 comprises 15 residues. CDR1 is KGHSH and CDR2 is LQKENI in the germline V gene. For the CDR3, the DNA is TGTGCCAGCTCACCTGTCTCCGCGATGAACACTGAAGCTTTCTTT. It translates to CASSPVSAMNTEAFF. Filled out from reference TRBV18 and TRBJ1-1, the complete variable domain reads NAGVMQNPRHLVRRRGQEARLRCSPMKGHSHVYWYRQLPEEGLKFMVYLQKENIIDESGMPKERFSAEFPKEGPSILRIQQVVRGDSAAYFCASSPVSAMNTEAFFGQGTRLTVV.

The V and J genes are TRBV28 and TRBJ2-7; TRBD1 might be the D (5 bases). Germline CDR1 reads MDHEN; CDR2 reads SYDVKM. The CDR3 is 16 amino acids. The V end was cut by 3 bases, the J end by 7 bases, with 22 bases between. The CDR3 nucleotides are TGTGCCAGCAGTTTGCTCGTAGTAGTGGACAAGGATGAGCAGTACTTC. This translates into CASSLLVVVDKDEQYF.